Listed below are T cell receptor beta chains from one sample, sequenced in a study of blood T cell repertoires in COVID-19. Clones were read by immunoSEQ multiplex PCR, and TCRdb kept only the in-frame ones, dropping some. Of over 130,000 clones detected, more than 65% appear once; the ten largest clones hold 3% to 5%. The specimen sequenced was peripheral blood. The receptors were gathered from an older woman with acute or convalescent COVID-19. The CDR3 runs from the conserved cysteine through the conserved F or W. A D gene is named only where the DNA matches it firmly. Part of the rows lack a size; the others show once, few, many or a class for expanded clones.

abundance: -; v_gene: TRBV7-2; j_gene: TRBJ2-7; d_gene: TRBD2; CDR3aa: CASSLALTSGYEQYF; CDR3nt: TGTGCCAGCAGCTTAGCTTTAACTAGCGGCTACGAGCAGTACTTC
abundance: -; v_gene: TRBV3-1/TRBV3-2; j_gene: TRBJ1-6; d_gene: -; CDR3aa: CASSQRGNSPLHF; CDR3nt: TGTGCCAGCAGCCAGCGGGGTAATTCACCCCTCCACTTT
abundance: -; v_gene: TRBV28; j_gene: TRBJ1-5; d_gene: -; CDR3aa: CASRAGMQPQHF; CDR3nt: TGTGCCAGCAGAGCGGGGATGCAGCCCCAGCATTTT
abundance: -; v_gene: TRBV24-1; j_gene: TRBJ1-2; d_gene: -; CDR3aa: CATSDASGQGSHYGYTF; CDR3nt: TGTGCCACCAGTGATGCAAGCGGGCAGGGTTCGCACTATGGCTACACCTTC
abundance: -; v_gene: TRBV6-2/TRBV6-3; j_gene: TRBJ2-7; d_gene: TRBD2; CDR3aa: CASSLRLSGSYEQYF; CDR3nt: TGTGCCAGCAGTTTGCGTCTTAGCGGGAGCTACGAGCAGTACTTC
abundance: once; v_gene: TRBV5-1; j_gene: TRBJ2-1; d_gene: -; CDR3aa: CASKVAGSNNEQFF; CDR3nt: TGCGCCAGCAAAGTGGCGGGTTCGAACAATGAGCAGTTCTTC
abundance: -; v_gene: TRBV18; j_gene: TRBJ2-6; d_gene: -; CDR3aa: CASSPLATQAGANVLTF; CDR3nt: TGTGCCAGCTCACCATTGGCCACACAGGCTGGGGCCAACGTCCTGACTTTC
abundance: -; v_gene: TRBV28; j_gene: TRBJ1-5; d_gene: -; CDR3aa: CASSFLDRYNQPQHF; CDR3nt: TGTGCCAGCAGTTTCCTCGACAGATACAATCAGCCCCAGCATTTT
abundance: -; v_gene: TRBV30; j_gene: TRBJ1-2; d_gene: -; CDR3aa: CAWTKGGESSYGYTF; CDR3nt: TGTGCCTGGACAAAGGGCGGGGAGAGTTCCTATGGCTACACCTTC
abundance: -; v_gene: TRBV7-9; j_gene: TRBJ2-3; d_gene: TRBD2; CDR3aa: CAVAGGDTDTQYF; CDR3nt: TGCGCCGTAGCGGGAGGAGACACAGATACGCAGTATTTT
abundance: -; v_gene: TRBV6-2/TRBV6-3; j_gene: TRBJ1-2; d_gene: -; CDR3aa: CASSSKERRYGYTF; CDR3nt: TGTGCCAGCAGTTCTAAAGAGCGCCGCTATGGCTACACCTTC
abundance: once; v_gene: TRBV12-5; j_gene: TRBJ2-5; d_gene: TRBD1; CDR3aa: CASLVWGQTQETQYF; CDR3nt: TGTGCTAGTCTCGTGTGGGGACAGACCCAAGAGACCCAGTACTTC
abundance: -; v_gene: TRBV5-1; j_gene: TRBJ1-4; d_gene: TRBD1; CDR3aa: CASSLSGQGNEKLFF; CDR3nt: TGCGCCAGCAGCTTGTCAGGACAGGGGAATGAAAAACTGTTTTTT
abundance: -; v_gene: TRBV12-3/TRBV12-4; j_gene: TRBJ2-7; d_gene: -; CDR3aa: CASSFRTPYEQYF; CDR3nt: TGTGCCAGCAGTTTTCGGACACCTTACGAGCAGTACTTC
abundance: -; v_gene: TRBV5-1; j_gene: TRBJ1-4; d_gene: TRBD1; CDR3aa: CASSLMQGAQATNEKLFF; CDR3nt: TGCGCCAGCAGCTTGATGCAGGGGGCGCAGGCAACTAATGAAAAACTGTTTTTT
abundance: -; v_gene: TRBV4-3; j_gene: TRBJ1-2; d_gene: TRBD1; CDR3aa: CASSQGGWDRHGYTF; CDR3nt: TGCGCCAGCAGCCAAGGGGGATGGGACAGGCATGGCTACACCTTC
abundance: once; v_gene: TRBV6-4; j_gene: TRBJ2-1; d_gene: TRBD2; CDR3aa: CASSPGTMGLNEQFF; CDR3nt: TGTGCCAGCAGTCCCGGGACTATGGGTTTAAATGAGCAGTTCTTC
abundance: -; v_gene: TRBV28; j_gene: TRBJ2-7; d_gene: -; CDR3aa: CASSFLYQGGVYEQYF; CDR3nt: TGTGCCAGCAGTTTTTTGTATCAGGGGGGAGTCTACGAGCAGTACTTC
abundance: -; v_gene: TRBV7-2; j_gene: TRBJ2-1; d_gene: -; CDR3aa: CASSANPVGSYNEQFF; CDR3nt: TGTGCCAGCAGCGCTAACCCCGTTGGCTCCTACAATGAGCAGTTCTTC
abundance: -; v_gene: TRBV18; j_gene: TRBJ1-5; d_gene: -; CDR3aa: CASSAGMGNQPQHF; CDR3nt: TGTGCCAGCTCAGCAGGGATGGGCAATCAGCCCCAGCATTTT
abundance: once; v_gene: TRBV1; j_gene: TRBJ2-1; d_gene: -; CDR3aa: CTSSQEGLNEQFF; CDR3nt: TGCACCAGCAGCCAAGAGGGGCTCAATGAGCAGTTCTTC
abundance: -; v_gene: TRBV9; j_gene: TRBJ1-6; d_gene: -; CDR3aa: CASRAGVNNSPLHF; CDR3nt: TGTGCCAGCAGGGCGGGAGTGAATAATTCACCCCTCCACTTT
abundance: -; v_gene: TRBV2; j_gene: TRBJ2-4; d_gene: -; CDR3aa: CASSEIGRHIQYF; CDR3nt: TGTGCCAGCAGTGAAATAGGGAGGCACATTCAGTACTTC
abundance: -; v_gene: TRBV24-1; j_gene: TRBJ2-2; d_gene: -; CDR3aa: CATSEPGLNTGELFF; CDR3nt: TGTGCCACCAGTGAGCCGGGACTTAACACCGGGGAGCTGTTTTTT
abundance: many; v_gene: TRBV19; j_gene: TRBJ2-7; d_gene: -; CDR3aa: CASERRRGQYEQYF; CDR3nt: TGTGCCAGTGAAAGAAGGCGGGGTCAGTACGAGCAGTACTTC
abundance: -; v_gene: TRBV7-9; j_gene: TRBJ1-1; d_gene: -; CDR3aa: CASSLSGYTEAFF; CDR3nt: TGTGCCAGCAGCTTATCAGGGTACACTGAAGCTTTCTTT
abundance: -; v_gene: TRBV7-2; j_gene: TRBJ2-7; d_gene: -; CDR3aa: CASSLGVGNEQYF; CDR3nt: TGTGCCAGCAGCTTAGGGGTCGGGAACGAGCAGTACTTC
abundance: -; v_gene: TRBV2; j_gene: TRBJ2-7; d_gene: TRBD2; CDR3aa: CASRERGYEQYF; CDR3nt: TGTGCCAGCAGGGAGCGGGGATACGAGCAGTACTTC
abundance: -; v_gene: TRBV28; j_gene: TRBJ2-1; d_gene: TRBD1; CDR3aa: CASRGGDRGYNEQFF; CDR3nt: TGTGCCAGCAGGGGGGGGGACAGGGGCTACAATGAGCAGTTCTTC
abundance: -; v_gene: TRBV11-1; j_gene: TRBJ2-3; d_gene: TRBD2; CDR3aa: CASSTLLAGGPDTQYF; CDR3nt: TGTGCCAGCAGCACTCTCCTAGCGGGAGGACCAGATACGCAGTATTTT
abundance: -; v_gene: TRBV7-2; j_gene: TRBJ2-1; d_gene: TRBD2; CDR3aa: CASSLDSSGGNEQFF; CDR3nt: TGTGCCAGCAGCTTAGATAGTAGCGGGGGGAATGAGCAGTTCTTC
abundance: -; v_gene: TRBV6-5; j_gene: TRBJ1-6; d_gene: TRBD1; CDR3aa: CASSRNRGGSPLHF; CDR3nt: TGTGCCAGCAGCCGAAACAGGGGCGGTTCACCCCTCCACTTT
abundance: -; v_gene: TRBV21-1; j_gene: TRBJ1-6; d_gene: -; CDR3aa: CASSKRQRGTSYNSPLHF; CDR3nt: TGTGCCAGCAGCAAAAGACAGCGAGGAACCTCCTATAATTCACCCCTCCACTTT
abundance: -; v_gene: TRBV6-5; j_gene: TRBJ1-1; d_gene: -; CDR3aa: CASSYSGEDTETFF; CDR3nt: TGTGCCAGCAGTTACTCGGGGGAGGACACTGAAACTTTCTTT
abundance: -; v_gene: TRBV15; j_gene: TRBJ1-2; d_gene: -; CDR3aa: CATSPYRASGYTF; CDR3nt: TGTGCCACCAGCCCCTACAGGGCTTCTGGCTACACCTTC
abundance: once; v_gene: TRBV19; j_gene: TRBJ1-3; d_gene: -; CDR3aa: CASSIDHLRGRTGNTIYF; CDR3nt: TGTGCCAGTAGTATAGACCATCTTAGGGGTCGAACGGGAAACACCATATATTTT
abundance: -; v_gene: TRBV18; j_gene: TRBJ1-5; d_gene: -; CDR3aa: CASSPGQGNNQPQHF; CDR3nt: TGTGCCAGCTCACCAGGGCAGGGGAACAATCAGCCCCAGCATTTT
abundance: few; v_gene: TRBV7-2; j_gene: TRBJ2-1; d_gene: -; CDR3aa: CASSFSFEQFF; CDR3nt: TGTGCCAGCAGCTTTTCATTCGAGCAGTTCTTC
abundance: -; v_gene: TRBV7-2; j_gene: TRBJ2-3; d_gene: TRBD1; CDR3aa: CASSLVPGTGSTDTQYF; CDR3nt: TGTGCCAGCAGCTTAGTGCCCGGGACAGGGAGCACAGATACGCAGTATTTT
abundance: -; v_gene: TRBV9; j_gene: TRBJ2-1; d_gene: -; CDR3aa: CASSTRQDSYNEQFF; CDR3nt: TGTGCCAGCAGCACCCGACAGGACTCCTACAATGAGCAGTTCTTC
abundance: once; v_gene: TRBV2; j_gene: TRBJ2-5; d_gene: TRBD2; CDR3aa: CASSDEVLAGETQYF; CDR3nt: TGTGCCAGCAGTGACGAGGTCCTAGCGGGAGAGACCCAGTACTTC
abundance: -; v_gene: TRBV7-8; j_gene: TRBJ2-7; d_gene: -; CDR3aa: CASSRSSAGSSYEQYF; CDR3nt: TGTGCCAGCAGCCGCTCCTCCGCCGGGAGCTCCTACGAGCAGTACTTC
abundance: once; v_gene: TRBV30; j_gene: TRBJ2-7; d_gene: -; CDR3aa: CAWSGTAYEQYF; CDR3nt: TGTGCCTGGAGTGGGACAGCCTACGAGCAGTACTTC
abundance: -; v_gene: TRBV7-2; j_gene: TRBJ1-4; d_gene: -; CDR3aa: CASSPTDSTTNEKLFF; CDR3nt: TGTGCCAGCAGCCCGACGGACAGCACAACTAATGAAAAACTGTTTTTT
abundance: -; v_gene: TRBV3-1/TRBV3-2; j_gene: TRBJ1-2; d_gene: -; CDR3aa: CASSQKTVSAGYTF; CDR3nt: TGTGCCAGCAGCCAGAAGACAGTTTCGGCTGGCTACACCTTC
abundance: -; v_gene: TRBV4-1; j_gene: TRBJ2-2; d_gene: -; CDR3aa: CASSPQGLGELFF; CDR3nt: TGCGCCAGCAGCCCCCAGGGGCTCGGGGAGCTGTTTTTT
abundance: -; v_gene: TRBV7-2; j_gene: TRBJ2-1; d_gene: TRBD2; CDR3aa: CASSRVLADKYYNEQFF; CDR3nt: TGTGCCAGCAGCCGCGTACTAGCGGATAAGTACTACAATGAGCAGTTCTTC
abundance: -; v_gene: TRBV29-1; j_gene: TRBJ2-1; d_gene: TRBD2; CDR3aa: CSVKREAYNEQFF; CDR3nt: TGCAGCGTTAAACGGGAGGCCTACAATGAGCAGTTCTTC
abundance: -; v_gene: TRBV10-3; j_gene: TRBJ2-7; d_gene: TRBD1; CDR3aa: CAISGGVKGQGPTYEQYF; CDR3nt: TGTGCCATCAGTGGGGGAGTGAAAGGACAGGGTCCAACCTACGAGCAGTACTTC
abundance: -; v_gene: TRBV28; j_gene: TRBJ2-3; d_gene: -; CDR3aa: CASRTTTKNTDTQYF; CDR3nt: TGTGCCAGCAGGACAACGACCAAAAACACAGATACGCAGTATTTT